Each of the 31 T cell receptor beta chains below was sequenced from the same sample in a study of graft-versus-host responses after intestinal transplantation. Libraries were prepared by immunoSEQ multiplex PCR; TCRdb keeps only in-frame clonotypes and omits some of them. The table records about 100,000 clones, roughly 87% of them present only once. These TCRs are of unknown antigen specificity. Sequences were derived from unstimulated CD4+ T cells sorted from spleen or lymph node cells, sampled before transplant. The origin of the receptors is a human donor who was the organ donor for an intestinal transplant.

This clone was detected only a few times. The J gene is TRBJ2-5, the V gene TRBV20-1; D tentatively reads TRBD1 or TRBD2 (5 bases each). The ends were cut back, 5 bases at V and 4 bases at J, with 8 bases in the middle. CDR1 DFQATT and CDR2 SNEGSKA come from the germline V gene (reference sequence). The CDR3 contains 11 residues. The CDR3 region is CSAPGRETQYF. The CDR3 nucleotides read TGCAGTGCTCCAGGGAGAGAGACCCAGTACTTC.

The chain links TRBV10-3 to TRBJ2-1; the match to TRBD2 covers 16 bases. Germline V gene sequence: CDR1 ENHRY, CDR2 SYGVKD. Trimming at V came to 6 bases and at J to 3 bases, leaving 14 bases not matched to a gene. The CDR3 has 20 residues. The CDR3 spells CAIRPGTSGGASYDYNEQFF. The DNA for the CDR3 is TGTGCCATCAGGCCAGGGACTAGCGGGGGGGCCAGTTATGACTACAATGAGCAGTTCTTC.

Written as DNA, the CDR3 is TGTGCCATCAGTGAGTCCGAACAGGGAAAGCAGTACTTC. As protein: CAISESEQGKQYF. The rearrangement joins TRBV10-3 to TRBJ2-7, with D possibly being TRBD1 (6 bases). Germline CDR1 reads ENHRY; CDR2 reads SYGVKD. V lost 0 bases to trimming and J lost 8 bases, with 11 bases between them. This CDR3 region has 13 residues.

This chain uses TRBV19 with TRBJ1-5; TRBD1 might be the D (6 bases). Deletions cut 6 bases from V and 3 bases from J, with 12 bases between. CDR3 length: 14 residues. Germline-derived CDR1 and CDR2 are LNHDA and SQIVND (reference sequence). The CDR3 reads CASSPQGTNQPQHF. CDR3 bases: TGTGCCAGTAGCCCACAGGGCACCAATCAGCCCCAGCATTTT.

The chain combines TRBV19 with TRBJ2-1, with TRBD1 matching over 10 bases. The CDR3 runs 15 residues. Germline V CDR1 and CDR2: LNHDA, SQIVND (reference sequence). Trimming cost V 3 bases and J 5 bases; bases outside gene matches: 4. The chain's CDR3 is CASSIQGTGDNEQFF. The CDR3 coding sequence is TGTGCCAGTAGTATCCAAGGGACAGGGGACAATGAGCAGTTCTTC.

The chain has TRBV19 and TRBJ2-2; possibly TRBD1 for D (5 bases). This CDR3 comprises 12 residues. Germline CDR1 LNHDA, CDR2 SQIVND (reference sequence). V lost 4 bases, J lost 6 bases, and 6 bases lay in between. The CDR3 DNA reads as TGTGCCAGTAGTACAGGGCCCGGGGAGCTGTTTTTT. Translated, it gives CASSTGPGELFF.

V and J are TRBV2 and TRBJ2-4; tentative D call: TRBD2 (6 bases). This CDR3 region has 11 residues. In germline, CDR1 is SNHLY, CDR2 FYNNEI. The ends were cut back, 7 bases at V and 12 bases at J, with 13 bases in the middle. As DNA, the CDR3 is TGTGCCAGCAAAGGACTATCGACTCAGTACTTC. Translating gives CASKGLSTQYF.

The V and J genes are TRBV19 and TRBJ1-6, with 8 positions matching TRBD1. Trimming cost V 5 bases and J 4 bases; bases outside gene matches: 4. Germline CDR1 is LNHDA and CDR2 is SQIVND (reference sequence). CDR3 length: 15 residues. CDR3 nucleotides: TGTGCCAGTAGTCCGGGACAGGATTATAATTCACCCCTCCACTTT. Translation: CASSPGQDYNSPLHF.

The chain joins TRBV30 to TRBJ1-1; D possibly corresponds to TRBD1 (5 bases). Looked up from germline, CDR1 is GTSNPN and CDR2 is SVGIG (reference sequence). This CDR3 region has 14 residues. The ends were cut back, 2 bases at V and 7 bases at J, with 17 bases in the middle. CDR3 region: CAWSTDTGPFEAFF. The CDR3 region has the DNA TGTGCCTGGAGTACAGATACAGGCCCCTTTGAAGCTTTCTTT.

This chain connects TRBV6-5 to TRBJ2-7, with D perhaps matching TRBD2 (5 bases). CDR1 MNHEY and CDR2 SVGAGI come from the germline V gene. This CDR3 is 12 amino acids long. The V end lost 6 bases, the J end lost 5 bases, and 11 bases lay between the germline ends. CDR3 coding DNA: TGTGCCAGCAGGGCGCCGAGGGACGAGCAGTACTTC. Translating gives CASRAPRDEQYF.

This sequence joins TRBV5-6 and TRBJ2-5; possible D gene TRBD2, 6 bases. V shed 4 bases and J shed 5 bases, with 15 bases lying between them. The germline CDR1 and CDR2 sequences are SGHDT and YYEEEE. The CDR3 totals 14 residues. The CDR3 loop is CASSAGGPGETQYF. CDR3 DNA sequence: TGTGCCAGCAGCGCCGGGGGTCCCGGGGAGACCCAGTACTTC. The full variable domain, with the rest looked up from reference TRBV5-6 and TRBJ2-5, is DAGVTQSPTHLIKTRGQQVTLRCSPKSGHDTVSWYQQALGQGPQFIFQYYEEEERQRGNFPDRFSGHQFPNYSSELNVNALLLGDSALYLCASSAGGPGETQYFGPGTRLLVL.

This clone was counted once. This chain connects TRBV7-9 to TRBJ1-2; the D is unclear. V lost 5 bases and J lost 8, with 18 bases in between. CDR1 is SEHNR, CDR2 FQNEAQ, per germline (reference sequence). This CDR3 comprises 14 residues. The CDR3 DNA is TGTGCCAGCAGCGCCCTCGGAGGCAGTGGGGGCTACACCTTC. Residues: CASSALGGSGGYTF.

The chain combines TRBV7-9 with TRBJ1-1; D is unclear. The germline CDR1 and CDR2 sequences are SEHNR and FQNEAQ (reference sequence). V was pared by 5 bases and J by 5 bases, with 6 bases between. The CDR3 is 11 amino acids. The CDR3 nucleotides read TGTGCCAGCAGCCAGAGGACTGAAGCTTTCTTT. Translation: CASSQRTEAFF.

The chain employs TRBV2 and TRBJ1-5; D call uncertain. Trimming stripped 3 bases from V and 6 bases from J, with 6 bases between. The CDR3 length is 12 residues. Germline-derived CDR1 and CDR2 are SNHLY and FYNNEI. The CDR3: CASSDQIQPQHF. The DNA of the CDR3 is TGTGCCAGCAGTGACCAAATTCAGCCCCAGCATTTT.

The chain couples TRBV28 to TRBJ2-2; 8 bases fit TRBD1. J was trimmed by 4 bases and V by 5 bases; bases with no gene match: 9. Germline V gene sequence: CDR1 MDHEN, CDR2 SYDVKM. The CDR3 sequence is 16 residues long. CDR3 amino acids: CASSLNQGAVTGELFF. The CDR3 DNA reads TGTGCCAGCAGTCTCAACCAGGGGGCAGTCACCGGGGAGCTGTTTTTT.

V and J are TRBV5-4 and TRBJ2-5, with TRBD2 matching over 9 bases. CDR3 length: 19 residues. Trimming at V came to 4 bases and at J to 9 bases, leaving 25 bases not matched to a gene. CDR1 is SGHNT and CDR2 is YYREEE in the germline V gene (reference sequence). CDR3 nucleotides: TGTGCCAGCAGCCCGGCCGGGCGGGGGGGCCTTAGTTCGCGGGAGGCCCAGTACTTC. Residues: CASSPAGRGGLSSREAQYF. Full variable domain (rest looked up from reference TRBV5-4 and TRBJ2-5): ETGVTQSPTHLIKTRGQQVTLRCSSQSGHNTVSWYQQALGQGPQFIFQYYREEENGRGNFPPRFSGLQFPNYSSELNVNALELDDSALYLCASSPAGRGGLSSREAQYFGPGTRLLVL.

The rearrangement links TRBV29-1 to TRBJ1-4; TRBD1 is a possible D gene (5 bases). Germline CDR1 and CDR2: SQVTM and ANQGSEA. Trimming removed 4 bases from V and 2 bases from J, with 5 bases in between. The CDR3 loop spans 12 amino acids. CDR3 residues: CSVAGTNEKLFF. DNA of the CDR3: TGCAGCGTTGCAGGGACTAATGAAAAACTGTTTTTT.

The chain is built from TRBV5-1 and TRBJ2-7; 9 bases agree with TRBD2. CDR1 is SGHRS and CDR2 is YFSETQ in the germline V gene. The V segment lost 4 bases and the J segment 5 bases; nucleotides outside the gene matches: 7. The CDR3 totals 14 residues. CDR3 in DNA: TGCGCCAGCAGCCCAGGACTAGCGAGAAACGAGCAGTACTTC. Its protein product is CASSPGLARNEQYF.

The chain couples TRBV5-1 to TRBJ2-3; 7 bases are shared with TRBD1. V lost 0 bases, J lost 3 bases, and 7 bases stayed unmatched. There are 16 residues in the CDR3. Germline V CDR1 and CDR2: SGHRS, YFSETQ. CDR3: CASSLGTGQKTDTQYF. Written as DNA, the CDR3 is TGCGCCAGCAGCTTGGGGACGGGACAGAAAACAGATACGCAGTATTTT.

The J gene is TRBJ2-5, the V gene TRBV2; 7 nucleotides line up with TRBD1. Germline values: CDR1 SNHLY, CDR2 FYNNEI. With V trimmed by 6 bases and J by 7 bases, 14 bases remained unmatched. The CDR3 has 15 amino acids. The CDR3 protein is CASRDDRAPGVTQYF. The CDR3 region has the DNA TGTGCCAGCAGAGACGACAGGGCCCCCGGAGTGACCCAGTACTTC.

The chain's CDR3 is CASSHPPGGRGPNTGELFF. The CDR3 bases are TGTGCCAGCAGCCACCCGCCGGGGGGCAGGGGACCGAACACCGGGGAGCTGTTTTTT. This chain links TRBV7-9 with TRBJ2-2, with D maybe TRBD2 (7 bases). The V and J ends lost 5 bases and 0 bases respectively, with 22 bases between them. This CDR3 has 19 amino acids. Germline CDR1 and CDR2: SEHNR and FQNEAQ (reference sequence).

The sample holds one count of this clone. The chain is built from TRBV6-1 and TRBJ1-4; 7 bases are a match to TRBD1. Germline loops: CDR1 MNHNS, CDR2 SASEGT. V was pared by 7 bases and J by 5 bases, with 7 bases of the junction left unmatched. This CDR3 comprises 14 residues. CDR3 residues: CASNRGLGNEKLFF. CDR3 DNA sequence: TGTGCCAGCAACAGGGGATTAGGAAATGAAAAACTGTTTTTT.

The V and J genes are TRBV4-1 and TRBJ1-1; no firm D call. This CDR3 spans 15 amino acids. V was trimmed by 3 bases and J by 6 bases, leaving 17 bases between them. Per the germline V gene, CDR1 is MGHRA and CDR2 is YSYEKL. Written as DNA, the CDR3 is TGCGCCAGCAGCCAGGGCCGTAGTGCTCCGGCTGAAGCTTTCTTT. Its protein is CASSQGRSAPAEAFF.

The DNA for the CDR3 is TGTGCCAGCAGCCACGGAGGGCTAGCGGGGGGTTCCTACAATGAGCAGTTCTTC. Translation: CASSHGGLAGGSYNEQFF. The chain has TRBV6-4 and TRBJ2-1, with 11 bases fitting TRBD2. Trimming cost V 6 bases and J 1 base; bases outside gene matches: 11. Germline values: CDR1 MRHNA, CDR2 SNTAGT. CDR3 length equals 18 residues.

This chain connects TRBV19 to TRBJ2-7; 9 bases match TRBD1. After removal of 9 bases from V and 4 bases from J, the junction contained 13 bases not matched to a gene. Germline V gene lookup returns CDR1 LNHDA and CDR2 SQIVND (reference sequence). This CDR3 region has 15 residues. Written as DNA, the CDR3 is TGTGCCAGCTACTACGGGACAGGGAAGGAGTACGAGCAGTACTTC. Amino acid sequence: CASYYGTGKEYEQYF.

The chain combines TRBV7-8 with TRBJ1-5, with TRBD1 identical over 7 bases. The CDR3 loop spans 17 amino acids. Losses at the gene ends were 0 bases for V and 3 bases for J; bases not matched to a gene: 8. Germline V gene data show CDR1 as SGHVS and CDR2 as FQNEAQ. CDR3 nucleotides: TGTGCCAGCAGCTTAGCGCGGGCAGGGGGTCCCAATCAGCCCCAGCATTTT. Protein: CASSLARAGGPNQPQHF.

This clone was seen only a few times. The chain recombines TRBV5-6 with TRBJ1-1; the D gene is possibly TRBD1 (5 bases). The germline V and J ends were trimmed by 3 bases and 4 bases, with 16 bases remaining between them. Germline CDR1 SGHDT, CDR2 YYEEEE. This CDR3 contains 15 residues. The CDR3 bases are TGTGCCAGCAGCTCGAGCTTTCAGGGCAGCACTGAAGCTTTCTTT. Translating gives CASSSSFQGSTEAFF.

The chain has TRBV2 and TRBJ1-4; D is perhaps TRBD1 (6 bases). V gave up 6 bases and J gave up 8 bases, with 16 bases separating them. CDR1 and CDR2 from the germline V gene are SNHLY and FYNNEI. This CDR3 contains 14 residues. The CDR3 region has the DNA TGTGCCAGCAGATCCCAGACAGGAGGGGAAAAACTGTTTTTT. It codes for CASRSQTGGEKLFF.

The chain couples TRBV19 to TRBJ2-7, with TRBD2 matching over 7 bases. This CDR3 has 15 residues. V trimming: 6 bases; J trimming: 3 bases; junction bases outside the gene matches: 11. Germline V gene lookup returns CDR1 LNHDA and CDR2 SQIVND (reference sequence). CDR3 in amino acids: CASRARGEDYYEQYF. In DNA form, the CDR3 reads TGTGCCAGTAGAGCCCGGGGGGAGGATTACTACGAGCAGTACTTC.

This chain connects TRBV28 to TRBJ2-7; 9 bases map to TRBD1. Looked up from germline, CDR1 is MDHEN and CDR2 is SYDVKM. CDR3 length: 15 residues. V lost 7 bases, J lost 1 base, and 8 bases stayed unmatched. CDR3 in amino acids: CASIYAGTGSYEQYF. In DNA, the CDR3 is TGTGCCAGCATTTATGCCGGGACAGGGTCCTACGAGCAGTACTTC.

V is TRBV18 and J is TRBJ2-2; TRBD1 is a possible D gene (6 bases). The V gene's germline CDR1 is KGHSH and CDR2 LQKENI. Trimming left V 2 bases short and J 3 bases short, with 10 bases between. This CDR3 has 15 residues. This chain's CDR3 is CASSPGGKDTGELFF. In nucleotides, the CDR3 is TGTGCCAGCTCACCAGGGGGCAAGGACACCGGGGAGCTGTTTTTT.